The 18 T cell receptor beta chains listed next were all sequenced from one sample in a study of cytomegalovirus exposure and HLA in healthy donors. Sequenced by immunoSEQ multiplex PCR; TCRdb stores in-frame clones only, minus some. Of 100,000 to 120,000 clones listed, about 94% are singletons. The sequenced sample was PBMCs. The origin of the receptors is a woman aged 18-29 years in good health and CMV-seronegative.

This clone was recorded only once. The chain uses TRBV5-1 and TRBJ2-3, with 10 bases lining up with TRBD2. This CDR3 has 16 residues. V trimming: 3 bases; J trimming: 5 bases; junction bases outside the gene matches: 9. The germline V gene encodes CDR1 SGHRS and CDR2 YFSETQ. The CDR3 DNA sequence: TGCGCCAGCAGCTCCAAAGCGGGGGGGCCGAAAGATACGCAGTATTTT. Its protein product is CASSSKAGGPKDTQYF.

CDR3 loop: CASSFGTGAYEQYF. The DNA for the CDR3 is TGTGCCAGCAGCTTTGGGACAGGGGCCTACGAGCAGTACTTC. This rearrangement joins TRBV5-6 to TRBJ2-7; 10 bases map to TRBD1. V was pared by 2 bases and J by 2 bases, with 1 base of the junction left unmatched. The CDR3 runs to 14 residues. The V gene's germline CDR1 is SGHDT and CDR2 YYEEEE.

This rearrangement joins TRBV6-5 to TRBJ1-1, with D unclear. Trimming cost V 6 bases and J 5 bases, with 13 bases left between them. Germline-derived CDR1 and CDR2 are MNHEY and SVGAGI. The CDR3 is made up of 13 amino acids. DNA of the CDR3: TGTGCCAGCAGGTCTCGGGGATGGACTGAAGCTTTCTTT. Encoded protein: CASRSRGWTEAFF.

The chain recombines TRBV10-3 with TRBJ1-1; 10 positions agree with TRBD1. Germline CDR1 ENHRY, CDR2 SYGVKD. CDR3 size: 17 residues. The J segment lost 1 base and the V segment lost 6 bases, leaving 11 bases of the junction unmatched. The CDR3 DNA reads as TGTGCCATCAGGATGGGGACAGGGGTATATGAGAACACTGAAGCTTTCTTT. Its translation is CAIRMGTGVYENTEAFF.

The chain joins TRBV6-6 to TRBJ2-1; 11 nucleotides line up with TRBD1. V shed 6 bases and J 0 bases; nucleotides not matched to a gene: 4. This CDR3 has 16 residues. Per the germline V gene, CDR1 is MNHNY and CDR2 is SVGAGI (reference sequence). As DNA, the CDR3 is TGTGCCAGCAGAGAGGGGACAGGGGGCTCCTACAATGAGCAGTTCTTC. This encodes CASREGTGGSYNEQFF.

This clone was seen once. The rearrangement joins TRBV29-1 to TRBJ2-7; 8 bases are a match to TRBD1. With 8 bases clipped from V and 0 bases from J, the junction kept 6 bases outside the gene matches. The CDR3 loop spans 13 amino acids. Germline V CDR1 and CDR2: SQVTM, ANQGSEA. The chain's CDR3 is CSCTGGNSYEQYF. CDR3 DNA: TGCAGCTGTACAGGGGGAAACTCCTACGAGCAGTACTTC.

The chain carries TRBV7-6 and TRBJ2-1; 10 bases match TRBD2. Germline loops: CDR1 SGHVS, CDR2 FNYEAQ. The CDR3 length is 15 residues. After removal of 5 bases from V and 6 bases from J, the junction contained 7 bases not matched to a gene. In nucleotides, the CDR3 is TGTGCCAGCAGCATTAGCGGGGGGACGCGCAATGAGCAGTTCTTC. This encodes CASSISGGTRNEQFF.

The chain has TRBV5-1 and TRBJ2-6; D is unclear. The CDR3 length is 14 residues. Germline V gene sequence: CDR1 SGHRS, CDR2 YFSETQ. Trimming took 0 bases from V and 2 from J, leaving 3 bases between them. The chain's CDR3 is CASSLVAGANVLTF. DNA of the CDR3: TGCGCCAGCAGCTTGGTCGCTGGGGCCAACGTCCTGACTTTC. Supplemented by reference TRBV5-1 and TRBJ2-6, the full variable domain reads KAGVTQTPRYLIKTRGQQVTLSCSPISGHRSVSWYQQTPGQGLQFLFEYFSETQRNKGNFPGRFSGRQFSNSRSEMNVSTLELGDSALYLCASSLVAGANVLTFGAGSRLTVL.

The J gene is TRBJ2-1, the V gene TRBV7-2, with TRBD1 matching 10 bases. The CDR3 sequence is 16 residues long. From germline, CDR1 is SGHTA and CDR2 FQGNSA. V shed 1 base, J shed 6 bases, and the junction held 6 bases outside the gene matches. Here the CDR3 DNA reads TGTGCCAGCAGCTTAGTTAGCAGGACAGGGGGCAATGAGCAGTTCTTC. This translates into CASSLVSRTGGNEQFF.

The chain carries TRBV5-1 and TRBJ2-6; TRBD1 aligns across 7 bases. Trimming at V came to 4 bases and at J to 0 bases, leaving 7 bases not matched to a gene. The CDR3 has 17 residues. Germline CDR1 and CDR2: SGHRS and YFSETQ. CDR3 sequence reads: CASSRDSKISGANVLTF. The CDR3 DNA follows: TGCGCCAGCAGCCGGGACAGCAAGATCTCTGGGGCCAACGTCCTGACTTTC.

The CDR3 is CASSKGGGSSYNSPLHF. The CDR3 DNA reads as TGTGCCAGCAGCAAAGGAGGAGGTAGCTCCTATAATTCACCCCTCCACTTT. The chain couples TRBV21-1 to TRBJ1-6. TRBV21-1 is listed as a pseudogene. This CDR3 comprises 17 residues.

V usage is TRBV13 and J usage is TRBJ1-1; 7 bases are a match to TRBD1. Germline CDR1 is PRHDT and CDR2 is FYEKMQ (reference sequence). This CDR3 spans 16 amino acids. V was clipped by 1 base and J by 6 bases; unmatched bases: 11. The DNA of the CDR3 is TGTGCCAGCAGCTTAGAGGGCAGGGGGGCCTTGTCTGAAGCTTTCTTT. Its translation: CASSLEGRGALSEAFF.

This clone is a singleton in its sample. The chain has TRBV30 and TRBJ2-2, with 12 nucleotides matching TRBD2. This CDR3 has 18 residues. J lost 4 bases, V lost 0 bases, and 9 bases had no gene match. Germline assignment: CDR1 GTSNPN and CDR2 SVGIG (reference sequence). This CDR3 reads CAWSVIASGGAVTGELFF. For the CDR3, the DNA is TGTGCCTGGAGTGTAATAGCTAGCGGGGGGGCGGTCACCGGGGAGCTGTTTTTT.

The gene calls are TRBV29-1 and TRBJ2-2, with 8 nucleotides matching TRBD1. CDR1 is SQVTM, CDR2 ANQGSEA, per germline. The CDR3 runs to 14 residues. Trimming cost V 7 bases and J 0 bases; bases outside gene matches: 4. The CDR3 DNA reads as TGCAGCGCCCTGGACAGGGCGAACACCGGGGAGCTGTTTTTT. This codes for CSALDRANTGELFF.

This chain links TRBV5-1 with TRBJ1-2, with D tentatively TRBD1 (6 bases). CDR1 SGHRS and CDR2 YFSETQ come from the germline V gene. Trimming removed 3 bases at V and 3 bases at J, with 15 bases between. CDR3 length: 15 amino acids. In DNA form, the CDR3 reads TGCGCCAGCAGCTCGTCCGAGGGGGATTACTATGGCTACACCTTC. Translating it yields CASSSSEGDYYGYTF.

The chain employs TRBV5-1 and TRBJ1-4; 9 bases are shared with TRBD1. In germline, CDR1 is SGHRS, CDR2 YFSETQ. This CDR3 has 17 amino acids. The trim removed 1 base at V and 5 bases at J, leaving 9 bases unmatched. CDR3 sequence (DNA): TGCGCCAGCAGCTTGTCGCCCCCGGGGACAGGGAATGAAAAACTGTTTTTT. This encodes CASSLSPPGTGNEKLFF.

V usage is TRBV30 and J usage is TRBJ2-3, with D uncertain. This CDR3 is 13 amino acids long. Trimming removed 0 bases at V and 2 bases at J, with 6 bases between. The germline CDR1 and CDR2 sequences are GTSNPN and SVGIG (reference sequence). The CDR3 protein is CAWSVAVTDTQYF. In nucleotides, the CDR3 is TGTGCCTGGAGTGTGGCAGTCACAGATACGCAGTATTTT.

V gene TRBV7-9 combines with J gene TRBJ1-5; D might be TRBD1 (5 bases). The V gene's germline CDR1 is SEHNR and CDR2 FQNEAQ (reference sequence). Trimming removed 5 bases from V and 3 bases from J, with 11 bases in between. The CDR3 has 14 residues. CDR3 region: CASSPQGNNQPQHF. The CDR3 nucleotides are TGTGCCAGCAGCCCCCAGGGAAACAATCAGCCCCAGCATTTT.